The 24 T cell receptor beta chains listed next were all sequenced from one sample in a study of cytomegalovirus exposure and HLA in healthy donors. The PCR ran on 60 Vbeta and 13 Jbeta primers. Sequencing used immunoSEQ multiplex PCR; TCRdb keeps in-frame clones, though not all of them. Of roughly 70,000 clones in the sample, roughly nine tenths were seen once. Sequences were obtained from PBMCs. These receptors all come from a woman in her 30s in good health and CMV-seropositive.

This clone was seen just once. The rearrangement uses TRBV18 and TRBJ2-7; weak D call: TRBD1 (6 bases). CDR1 is KGHSH and CDR2 is LQKENI in the germline V gene. Trimming shortened V by 3 bases and J by 0 bases, and 15 bases separated the two germline ends. This CDR3 has 16 residues. CDR3 protein: CASSPRDRTYSYEQYF. In nucleotides, the CDR3 is TGTGCCAGCTCACCTAGAGACAGGACGTACTCCTACGAGCAGTACTTC.

The V and J genes are TRBV6-6 and TRBJ2-1; 9 bases fit TRBD1. Germline V gives CDR1 MNHNY, CDR2 SVGAGI (reference sequence). CDR3 size: 16 residues. V shed 6 bases and J 1 base; nucleotides not matched to a gene: 7. CDR3 sequence: CASRESGTGSYNEQFF. As DNA, the CDR3 is TGTGCCAGCAGAGAATCGGGGACAGGGTCCTACAATGAGCAGTTCTTC.

The chain recombines TRBV27 with TRBJ1-1; D not resolved. The CDR3 contains 13 residues. V dropped 2 bases and J dropped 6 bases, with 10 bases sitting between them. Per germline, CDR1 MNHEY and CDR2 SMNVEV (reference sequence). CDR3 loop: CASSLNRSPEAFF. The CDR3 region has the DNA TGTGCCAGCAGTTTAAATCGGTCGCCTGAAGCTTTCTTT.

This rearrangement joins TRBV18 to TRBJ2-4; 9 nucleotides match TRBD2. After removal of 2 bases from V and 0 bases from J, the junction contained 11 bases not matched to a gene. CDR3 size: 19 residues. Germline V gene data show CDR1 as KGHSH and CDR2 as LQKENI. CDR3 loop: CASSPWGSGSRIAKNIQYF. CDR3 DNA: TGTGCCAGCTCACCATGGGGTAGCGGGAGCCGAATAGCCAAAAACATTCAGTACTTC.

The V gene is TRBV5-6, the J gene TRBJ1-2; D remains ambiguous. This CDR3 is built from 15 residues. The V end was cut by 0 bases, the J end by 3 bases, with 12 bases between. Germline V gene sequence: CDR1 SGHDT, CDR2 YYEEEE. The CDR3: CASSLVWEKDYGYTF. CDR3 in DNA: TGTGCCAGCAGCTTGGTCTGGGAGAAGGACTATGGCTACACCTTC.

V gene TRBV19 combines with J gene TRBJ1-1; no clear D gene. The CDR3 sequence is 12 residues long. Trimming took off 5 bases at V and 0 bases at J, with 4 bases between the two ends. Germline V gene sequence: CDR1 LNHDA, CDR2 SQIVND (reference sequence). The CDR3 DNA reads TGTGCCAGTAGTTCCGTGAACACTGAAGCTTTCTTT. Translated: CASSSVNTEAFF.

The rearrangement links TRBV10-1 to TRBJ2-1; 10 bases map to TRBD2. The CDR3 extends over 15 amino acids. V shed 4 bases, J shed 7 bases, and the junction held 7 bases outside the gene matches. Germline CDR1 reads WNHNN; CDR2 reads SYGVQD (reference sequence). Written as DNA, the CDR3 is TGCGCCAGCAGTGGTCTAGCGGGAGTGGGAAATGAGCAGTTCTTC. Protein sequence: CASSGLAGVGNEQFF.

The chain carries TRBV7-6 and TRBJ2-7; the match to TRBD2 covers 7 bases. The CDR3 is 14 amino acids. Germline assignment: CDR1 SGHVS and CDR2 FNYEAQ. Germline trimming cut 4 bases from V and 1 base from J; bases unmatched to any gene: 4. In nucleotides, the CDR3 is TGTGCCAGCAGCTCGGGCGGGAGTTCCTACGAGCAGTACTTC. It translates to CASSSGGSSYEQYF.

The genes are TRBV2 and TRBJ2-3; TRBD2 matches 11 bases. CDR3 size: 16 residues. J was trimmed by 3 bases and V by 6 bases; bases with no gene match: 8. Germline lookup yields CDR1 SNHLY and CDR2 FYNNEI. The CDR3 DNA reads as TGTGCCAGCAGACAACCACTAGCGGGAGTTACAGATACGCAGTATTTT. Protein: CASRQPLAGVTDTQYF.

The rearrangement joins TRBV28 to TRBJ2-7; 10 nucleotides line up with TRBD1. There are 12 residues in the CDR3. Germline V gene sequence: CDR1 MDHEN, CDR2 SYDVKM. Trimming removed 8 bases from V and 3 bases from J; junction bases left unmatched: 1. The CDR3 sequence: CASWDRGYEQYF. Written as DNA, the CDR3 is TGTGCCAGCTGGGACAGGGGCTACGAGCAGTACTTC.

The chain combines TRBV5-1 with TRBJ2-7; TRBD1 matches 9 bases. The CDR3 covers 15 residues. Germline CDR1 is SGHRS and CDR2 is YFSETQ. With 3 bases clipped from V and 2 bases from J, the junction kept 6 bases outside the gene matches. The CDR3 region has the DNA TGCGCCAGCAGCTGGGATCGACAGGGGGCCTACGAGCAGTACTTC. This encodes CASSWDRQGAYEQYF.

The V gene is TRBV19, the J gene TRBJ2-7; perhaps TRBD1 as D (6 bases). The CDR3 is 15 amino acids. V was shortened by 2 bases and J by 3 bases, with 14 bases between the two germline ends. Germline-derived CDR1 and CDR2 are LNHDA and SQIVND (reference sequence). CDR3 loop: CASSIRGTQFYEQYF. The CDR3 nucleotides are TGTGCCAGTAGTATAAGGGGGACCCAATTCTACGAGCAGTACTTC.

V and J are TRBV29-1 and TRBJ2-7, with 12 bases identical to TRBD2. V shed 4 bases, J shed 5 bases, and the junction held 3 bases outside the gene matches. This CDR3 is 13 amino acids long. The germline CDR1 and CDR2 sequences are SQVTM and ANQGSEA. CDR3 in DNA: TGCAGCGTTGCCAGACTAGCGGGAGACGAGCAGTACTTC. Its translation is CSVARLAGDEQYF.

The chain combines TRBV25-1 with TRBJ2-7; tentative D call: TRBD2 (6 bases). The CDR3 spans 14 residues. V dropped 4 bases and J dropped 5 bases, with 15 bases sitting between them. Germline CDR1 MGHDK, CDR2 SYGVNS. The DNA for the CDR3 is TGTGCCAGCAGTGCCCAAGGACTATACCACGAGCAGTACTTC. It specifies CASSAQGLYHEQYF.

The chain joins TRBV6-1 to TRBJ2-7; D is uncertain. Germline V CDR1 and CDR2: MNHNS, SASEGT. Trimming pared 2 bases from V and 3 bases from J, leaving 8 bases between. The CDR3 extends over 13 amino acids. The CDR3 nucleotides read TGTGCCAGCAGTGAAAACAGAGACTACGAGCAGTACTTC. Protein: CASSENRDYEQYF.

This clone was observed a single time. The V and J genes are TRBV30 and TRBJ2-1; weak D call: TRBD2 (7 bases). The germline V gene has CDR1 GTSNPN and CDR2 SVGIG (reference sequence). The CDR3 spans 14 residues. V shed 4 bases and J shed 6 bases, with 16 bases lying between them. This CDR3 is CAWTHLGGGNEQFF. The CDR3 DNA is TGTGCCTGGACTCATCTAGGGGGGGGCAATGAGCAGTTCTTC.

The genes are TRBV7-3 and TRBJ2-1; D perhaps matches TRBD2 (5 bases). The germline gives CDR1 SGHTA, CDR2 FQGTGA. The ends were cut back, 3 bases at V and 4 bases at J, with 7 bases in the middle. CDR3 length equals 13 residues. This CDR3 is CASSFGGYNEQFF. CDR3 DNA: TGTGCCAGCAGCTTCGGAGGTTACAATGAGCAGTTCTTC.

The rearrangement links TRBV7-9 to TRBJ1-4, with D perhaps matching TRBD1 (6 bases). From germline, CDR1 is SEHNR and CDR2 FQNEAQ (reference sequence). With 1 base removed from V and 3 bases from J, the gap between germline ends came to 6 bases. The CDR3 is 14 residues long. CDR3: CASSLEGANEKLFF. DNA of the CDR3: TGTGCCAGCAGCTTAGAGGGGGCTAATGAAAAACTGTTTTTT.

The V gene is TRBV5-1, the J gene TRBJ2-3; TRBD1 matches at 7 bases. The CDR3 spans 15 residues. The V gene's germline CDR1 is SGHRS and CDR2 YFSETQ. V dropped 1 base and J dropped 4; count of bases not matched to a gene: 6. CDR3 bases: TGCGCCAGCAGCTTGTTTGACAGGGTTGCAGATACGCAGTATTTT. Protein sequence: CASSLFDRVADTQYF.

V usage is TRBV28 and J usage is TRBJ2-7; TRBD1 is a possible D gene (5 bases). The CDR3 contains 16 residues. The V end lost 1 base, the J end lost 4 bases, and 17 bases lay between the germline ends. The V gene's germline CDR1 is MDHEN and CDR2 SYDVKM. The CDR3 DNA sequence: TGTGCCAGCAGTTTATCTAAGGGGATGGGGTGGTACGAGCAGTACTTC. Translating it yields CASSLSKGMGWYEQYF.

The chain recombines TRBV29-1 with TRBJ2-1, with 7 nucleotides matching TRBD1. Trimming removed 4 bases from V and 5 bases from J; junction bases left unmatched: 11. Germline V gene data show CDR1 as SQVTM and CDR2 as ANQGSEA. CDR3 length: 15 residues. The CDR3 DNA sequence: TGCAGCGTTGGACAGGGTTGGATCACCGACAATGAGCAGTTCTTC. Protein product: CSVGQGWITDNEQFF.

The chain carries TRBV7-5 and TRBJ2-7; TRBD1 is the table's D call, not checked against the DNA. TRBV7-5 corresponds to a pseudogene. The CDR3 spans 16 residues. DNA for the CDR3: TGTGTCAGAAGCCTCAAGACAGTATTACACTCCTACGAGCAGTACTTC. This translates into CVRSLKTVLHSYEQYF.

This clone has only a few counts. The chain is built from TRBV6-5 and TRBJ2-7; TRBD2 might be the D (6 bases). V lost 6 bases and J 5 bases, leaving 17 bases between the germline ends. The CDR3 loop spans 14 amino acids. Germline V gives CDR1 MNHEY, CDR2 SVGAGI. CDR3: CASRETGEVHEQYF. In nucleotides, the CDR3 is TGTGCCAGCAGGGAGACGGGAGAGGTCCACGAGCAGTACTTC.

The CDR3 spells CASSLTAGTDTQYF. DNA for the CDR3: TGTGCCAGCAGCTTAACTGCGGGTACAGATACGCAGTATTTT. The rearrangement joins TRBV7-2 to TRBJ2-3; the D gene is possibly TRBD2 (5 bases). The V end lost 2 bases, the J end lost 3 bases, and 9 bases lay between the germline ends. The CDR3 contains 14 residues. Per germline, CDR1 SGHTA and CDR2 FQGNSA.